A selection of T cell receptor beta chains follows, all from one sample in a study of cytomegalovirus exposure and HLA in healthy donors. Profiled with immunoSEQ multiplex PCR; TCRdb holds only in-frame clones, not every one. The table records approximately 180,000 clones, roughly 83% of them present only once. The specimen sequenced was PBMCs. Every receptor here comes from a woman aged 18-29 years in good health and CMV-seronegative. Both conserved end residues are part of each CDR3. D genes are given only for firm matches. Expanded clones get a size class; other rows say once, few or many, or leave the size out.

v_call	d_call	j_call	cdr3_length	clone_size	cdr3_nt	cdr3_aa
TRBV11-2	TRBD1	TRBJ2-2	16	-	TGTGCCAGCAGCCTACCGGACAGGGCTTACACCGGGGAGCTGTTTTTT	CASSLPDRAYTGELFF
TRBV5-1	TRBD2	TRBJ2-3	16	once	TGCGCCAGCCACTTCGCGGGGGGCGTGAGCACAGATACGCAGTATTTT	CASHFAGGVSTDTQYF
TRBV9	TRBD1	TRBJ2-2	16	-	TGTGCCAGCAGCCCTCGACAGGGGGGGGGCACCGGGGAGCTGTTTTTT	CASSPRQGGGTGELFF
TRBV7-8	-	TRBJ1-5	13	-	TGTGCCAGCAGCGAGTATAGCAATCAGCCCCAGCATTTT	CASSEYSNQPQHF
TRBV7-2	TRBD1	TRBJ2-7	14	few	TGTGCCAGCAGCCGTACACAGGGGGCCGGCGAGCAGTACTTC	CASSRTQGAGEQYF
TRBV10-1	TRBD2	TRBJ2-1	13	once	TGCGCCAGTAGACTAGCGGGAGAGGGTGAGCAGTTCTTC	CASRLAGEGEQFF
TRBV28	-	TRBJ1-3	16	-	TGTGCCAGCAGTCCCCCCCAGGGAGGTGGAGGAAACACCATATATTTT	CASSPPQGGGGNTIYF
TRBV28	-	TRBJ2-1	15	-	TGTGCCAGCAGTTCAGGAGGTTTTTCGTTACATGAGCAGTTCTTC	CASSSGGFSLHEQFF
TRBV29-1	-	TRBJ1-2	11	-	TGCAGCGGGGGCGGGGGCCATGGCTACACCTTC	CSGGGGHGYTF
TRBV27	-	TRBJ2-3	14	-	TGTGCCAGCAGTTCAGGGTCGACACAATATACGCAGTATTTT	CASSSGSTQYTQYF
TRBV7-9	-	TRBJ1-1	13	-	TGTGCCAGCAGCTTATCCGTCGGGACTGAAGCTTTCTTT	CASSLSVGTEAFF
TRBV27	TRBD2	TRBJ2-1	16	-	TGTGCCAGCAGGCTGATAGCGGGGGGTTTCTACAATGAGCAGTTCTTC	CASRLIAGGFYNEQFF
TRBV5-1	TRBD2	TRBJ2-3	15	-	TGCGCCAGCAGCTTGAGCCTAGCGGGGGGAGATACGCAGTATTTT	CASSLSLAGGDTQYF
TRBV7-9	-	TRBJ2-5	15	-	TGTGCCAGCAGCTTAGCCTCAGGGCCGAAAGAGACCCAGTACTTC	CASSLASGPKETQYF
TRBV2	-	TRBJ2-7	13	-	TGTGCCAGCAGGGTCGAGGGAGGTTACGAGCAGTACTTC	CASRVEGGYEQYF
TRBV2	TRBD2	TRBJ2-1	20	-	TGTGCCAGCAGTTCCTCCGTCGCTAGCGGGGTTACCAGCTCCTACAATGAGCAGTTCTTC	CASSSSVASGVTSSYNEQFF
TRBV7-9	-	TRBJ2-7	15	-	TGTGCCAGCAGCTTAGCGTGGGGAGCCCGCTACGAGCAGTACTTC	CASSLAWGARYEQYF
TRBV27	-	TRBJ2-1	13	-	TGTGCCAGCAGTCCCCGGAGTTACAATGAGCAGTTCTTC	CASSPRSYNEQFF
TRBV23-1	-	TRBJ2-5	16	-	TGCGCCAGCAGCCATAGACGCAACAGAAAACAAGAGACCCAGTACTTC	CASSHRRNRKQETQYF
TRBV18	-	TRBJ2-1	17	-	TGTGCCAGCTCACCACCAGGCATCGGGAGCTCCTACAATGAGCAGTTCTTC	CASSPPGIGSSYNEQFF
TRBV7-2	-	TRBJ2-5	14	-	TGTGCCAGCAGCTTAGGAGCGGGTAGGGAGACCCAGTACTTC	CASSLGAGRETQYF
TRBV30	TRBD1	TRBJ1-2	15	-	TGTGCCTGGAGTGACCAACAGGGGAGCGGCTATGGCTACACCTTC	CAWSDQQGSGYGYTF
TRBV19	-	TRBJ1-2	12	-	TGTGCCAGTAGTATGACAGAATATGGCTACACCTTC	CASSMTEYGYTF
TRBV27	-	TRBJ2-7	15	-	TGTGCCAGCAGTCCCTATGGGAGTGGGTTCTACGAGCAGTACTTC	CASSPYGSGFYEQYF
TRBV9	TRBD1	TRBJ2-7	14	-	TGTGCCAGCAGCGTCTCCCGGGACAGCTACGAGCAGTACTTC	CASSVSRDSYEQYF
TRBV29-1	TRBD2	TRBJ2-3	12	-	TGCAGCGAGGGACTAGCGACAGATACGCAGTATTTT	CSEGLATDTQYF
TRBV7-9	TRBD1	TRBJ2-7	14	-	TGTGCCAGCAGCTTCCGGGACAGCCCCTACGAGCAGTACTTC	CASSFRDSPYEQYF
TRBV9	-	TRBJ1-3	14	-	TGTGCCAGCGATGCTACAGGCTCTGGAAACACCATATATTTT	CASDATGSGNTIYF
TRBV6-1	TRBD1	TRBJ1-6	15	-	TGTGCCAGCAGTGAACAGGGGACAGGGGATTCACCCCTCCACTTT	CASSEQGTGDSPLHF
TRBV4-2	TRBD1	TRBJ1-5	15	-	TGTGCCAGCAGCCAGACGACAGGGGGGAATCAGCCCCAGCATTTT	CASSQTTGGNQPQHF
TRBV7-9	TRBD1	TRBJ1-1	14	-	TGTGCCAGCAGCCAGGGACAGGGAAGGACTGAAGCTTTCTTT	CASSQGQGRTEAFF
TRBV6-5	TRBD2	TRBJ2-1	15	-	TGTGCCAGCAGTTACCAGCGGGGTGGAACGAATGAGCAGTTCTTC	CASSYQRGGTNEQFF
TRBV5-1	TRBD2	TRBJ2-3	15	-	TGCGCCAGCAGCTTGGAGGTGGGGGGGACAGATACGCAGTATTTT	CASSLEVGGTDTQYF
TRBV7-2	TRBD2	TRBJ2-1	17	-	TGTGCCAGCAGCGTTACCGGGACTAGCGGAGACTACAATGAGCAGTTCTTC	CASSVTGTSGDYNEQFF
TRBV10-1	TRBD1	TRBJ2-3	15	-	TGCGCCAGCAGTGAAGGGGGCGCTGATATGGATACGCAGTATTTT	CASSEGGADMDTQYF
TRBV6-1	TRBD1	TRBJ2-7	14	-	TGTGCCAGCAGAGCGGGACAGGGTATTTACGAGCAGTACTTC	CASRAGQGIYEQYF
TRBV5-1	TRBD1	TRBJ2-3	15	-	TGCGCCAGCAGCTTCCGGGACAGGGGGCAAAATACGCAGTATTTT	CASSFRDRGQNTQYF
TRBV25-1	TRBD1	TRBJ2-7	16	-	TGTGCCAGCAGTGAAACAGGGGGCGACGGGTGGTACGAGCAGTACTTC	CASSETGGDGWYEQYF
TRBV5-3	-	TRBJ1-2	15	-	TGTGCCAGGAGAGGGGGTGGTGGGGCTAACTATGGCTACACCTTC	CARRGGGGANYGYTF
TRBV5-1	-	TRBJ2-7	15	-	TGCGCCAGCAGCTTGATTACAGGGAGCTCCTACGAGCAGTACTTC	CASSLITGSSYEQYF
TRBV4-2	-	TRBJ1-4	14	-	TGTGCCAGCAGACTAGGGGAGGTTGGTGAAAAACTGTTTTTT	CASRLGEVGEKLFF
TRBV13	TRBD2	TRBJ2-5	15	-	TGTGCCAGCACCCCCTTGGGGAGCGGGGAAGAGACCCAGTACTTC	CASTPLGSGEETQYF
TRBV7-2	TRBD1	TRBJ1-2	15	-	TGTGCCAGCAGCTTATTATTGCGGGACAGGGATGGCTACACCTTC	CASSLLLRDRDGYTF
TRBV9	-	TRBJ2-3	17	-	TGTGCCAGCAGCGTAGAACTCCGCGGGGTAATCACAGATACGCAGTATTTT	CASSVELRGVITDTQYF
TRBV9	-	TRBJ1-2	17	once	TGTGCCAGCAGCGGTCAGGGACCCGCCCGGCGGGAGGATGGCTACACCTTC	CASSGQGPARREDGYTF
TRBV19	TRBD1	TRBJ1-4	13	-	TGTGCCAGTAGGGACAGGGTTGATGAAAAACTGTTTTTT	CASRDRVDEKLFF
TRBV18	TRBD1	TRBJ1-2	15	few	TGTGCCAGCTCACCTCTCGGGACAGCTATCTATGGCTACACCTTC	CASSPLGTAIYGYTF
TRBV5-1	TRBD2	TRBJ2-2	14	few	TGCGCCAGCAGCTCGCCGGGGGGCACCGGGGAGCTGTTTTTT	CASSSPGGTGELFF
TRBV30	-	TRBJ1-5	13	few	TGTGCCTGGAGTGTACAGGGAAACCAGCCCCAGCATTTT	CAWSVQGNQPQHF
TRBV13	-	TRBJ2-7	16	-	TGTGCCAGCAGCTTAGGCACGGGGGACGGGACCTACGAGCAGTACTTC	CASSLGTGDGTYEQYF
TRBV7-9	-	TRBJ2-7	15	-	TGTGCCAGCAGCCCACCGGGACTCGGGGATTACGAGCAGTACTTC	CASSPPGLGDYEQYF
TRBV30	TRBD1	TRBJ1-1	15	-	TGTGCCTGGAGTGTACTAGACAGGGAAAACACTGAAGCTTTCTTT	CAWSVLDRENTEAFF
TRBV5-1	TRBD2	TRBJ2-7	13	many	TGCGCCAGCAGGACTAGCGGGGCCTACGAGCAGTACTTC	CASRTSGAYEQYF
TRBV6-1	TRBD2	TRBJ2-1	15	-	TGTGCCAGCAGTGCCAGCGGGGGGAATTACAATGAGCAGTTCTTC	CASSASGGNYNEQFF
TRBV13	TRBD2	TRBJ2-3	15	-	TGTGCCAGCAGCTTAGCGGGGGGGCCAACAGATACGCAGTATTTT	CASSLAGGPTDTQYF
TRBV5-1	-	TRBJ1-1	11	-	TGCGCCAGCAGCTTGACAGATGAAGCTTTCTTT	CASSLTDEAFF
TRBV7-9	TRBD1	TRBJ2-6	16	-	TGTGCCAGCAGCCTCAAGACAGGGGTAGGGGCCAACGTCCTGACTTTC	CASSLKTGVGANVLTF